Shown below are 21 T cell receptor beta chains from a single sample sequenced in a study of T cells in Graves' hyperthyroidism and ophthalmopathy (dated by TCRdb to between 2017 and 2020). The library was prepared using multiplex PCR. The sample was run on an Illumina HiSeq 2000. TCR beta CDR3 regions were amplified from RNA transcripts. The first round of RT-PCR for the TCR CDR3 was performed with the HTBI primer set and the Qiagen OneStep RT-PCR kit. The raw public data were reprocessed by TCRdb itself: fastp quality trimming at Q25, MiXCR clonotype calling, in-frame beta chains only. Under each unique CDR3 protein, matching rows form one entry showing the most common genes and DNA. This sample is represented by approximately 570,000 distinct CDR3 sequences; nearly 20% of them were singletons. The leading ten clones occupy roughly 50% of the sample. Source material: blood. The source of these receptors is a man between 40 and 49 years old with Graves' ophthalmopathy.

The V and J genes are TRBV5-1 and TRBJ1-5; D is possibly TRBD1 (5 bases). Trimming stripped 4 bases from V and 6 bases from J, with 14 bases between. The CDR3 consists of 14 residues. The V gene's germline CDR1 is SGHRS and CDR2 YFSETQ. The CDR3 sequence is CASSPHGAPQPQHF. The CDR3 DNA reads TGCGCCAGCAGCCCCCACGGGGCTCCTCAGCCCCAGCATTTT.

The sample holds many counts of this clonotype. The chain recombines TRBV7-8 with TRBJ2-2; 8 nucleotides line up with TRBD2. The CDR3 sequence is 16 residues long. Germline V lookup: CDR1 SGHVS, CDR2 FQNEAQ. Germline trimming cut 1 base from V and 5 bases from J; bases unmatched to any gene: 6. CDR3 sequence: CASSLGVGLGTGELFF. For the CDR3, the DNA is TGTGCCAGCAGCTTAGGTGTGGGACTAGGGACCGGGGAGCTGTTTTTT.

This clonotype was observed a few times. This chain links TRBV4-2 with TRBJ1-4; D may be TRBD1 (5 bases). The CDR3 has 17 residues. With 2 bases removed from V and 4 bases from J, the gap between germline ends came to 17 bases. Germline values: CDR1 LGHNA, CDR2 YNFKEQ. The CDR3 DNA is TGTGCCAGCAGCCAACCTCCAGGGACCCGGTTTAATGAAAAACTGTTTTTT. This gives the protein CASSQPPGTRFNEKLFF.

Comment on this clonotype: A much larger clone lies a single base off, so this may be a read error. The V call is TRBV10-3, the J call TRBJ2-1; TRBD2 matches at 11 bases. This CDR3 region has 14 residues. Germline V gene data show CDR1 as ENHRY and CDR2 as SYGVKD. Trimming at V came to 4 bases and at J to 4 bases, leaving 0 bases not matched to a gene. The CDR3 loop reads CAISGLAGYNEQFF. Here the CDR3 DNA reads TGTGCCATCAGTGGACTAGCGGGGTACAATGAGCAGTTCTTC.

As to this clonotype: A much larger clone differs by one base, so this may be a read error. The V call is TRBV2, the J call TRBJ1-6; D gene unclear. The germline V and J ends were trimmed by 11 bases and 9 bases, with 17 bases remaining between them. This CDR3 has 13 residues. Germline loops: CDR1 SNHLY, CDR2 FYNNEI. This chain's CDR3 is CACIGEAPSPLHF. CDR3 nucleotides: TGTGCCTGCATCGGGGAAGCGCCTTCACCCCTCCACTTT.

This clonotype was counted a few times. The chain combines TRBV5-1 with TRBJ1-5; 9 bases are shared with TRBD1. Germline trimming cut 5 bases from V and 6 bases from J; bases unmatched to any gene: 3. Looked up from germline, CDR1 is SGHRS and CDR2 is YFSETQ. The CDR3 is 13 amino acids. CDR3 DNA: TGCGCCAGCAGTATGGACAGGGGTCAGCCCCAGCATTTT. Translated, it gives CASSMDRGQPQHF.

The V and J genes are TRBV4-2 and TRBJ2-7, with D maybe TRBD2 (6 bases). V shed 6 bases and J shed 0 bases, with 18 bases lying between them. Germline assignment: CDR1 LGHNA and CDR2 YNFKEQ. This CDR3 has 16 residues. The CDR3 here is CASSLTEGVPSYEQYF. CDR3 bases: TGTGCCAGCAGTCTCACGGAGGGAGTCCCCTCCTACGAGCAGTACTTC.

This clonotype was seen repeatedly, ten times or more. V usage is TRBV11-2 and J usage is TRBJ2-7; D possibly corresponds to TRBD2 (5 bases). This CDR3 is built from 13 residues. Trimming took off 0 bases at V and 6 bases at J, with 9 bases between the two ends. The germline V gene has CDR1 SGHAT and CDR2 FQNNGV. CDR3 loop: CASSLERGPEQYF. The CDR3 coding sequence is TGTGCCAGCAGCTTAGAACGAGGGCCCGAGCAGTACTTC.

This clonotype came up a few times. Its ends do not fully match the called genes, so a read error is possible. The V call is TRBV2, the J call TRBJ1-2; D call uncertain. CDR3 length: 14 amino acids. The germline V gene encodes CDR1 SNHLY and CDR2 FYNNEI. CDR3 amino acids: CASGERTGIYGYTF. The DNA of the CDR3 is TGTGCCAGCGGTGAACGGACCGGGATCTATGGCTACACCTTC.

The chain employs TRBV6-1 and TRBJ2-2; D is undetermined. Germline CDR1 is MNHNS and CDR2 is SASEGT. CDR3 size: 13 residues. Between the trimmed V and J ends, which lost 8 bases and 1 base, there was a span of 8 bases. CDR3 in DNA: TGTGCCAGCGTCCAGCAGAACACCGGGGAGCTGTTTTTT. This sequence encodes CASVQQNTGELFF.

This chain links TRBV24-1 with TRBJ2-5; maybe TRBD1 (6 bases). Germline V gives CDR1 KGHDR, CDR2 SFDVKD. V shed 4 bases and J shed 1 base, with 9 bases lying between them. The CDR3 has 14 residues. The CDR3 spells CATSESDSQETQYF. DNA for the CDR3: TGTGCCACCAGTGAATCGGACAGCCAAGAGACCCAGTACTTC.

This chain links TRBV6-5 with TRBJ1-2; D not resolved. Germline V gives CDR1 MNHEY, CDR2 SVGAGI. The V end lost 0 bases, the J end lost 4 bases, and 15 bases lay between the germline ends. The CDR3 contains 16 residues. In DNA, the CDR3 is TGTGCCAGCAGTTACTCAAGTCAGCAGCTATCCTATGGCTACACCTTC. Its translation: CASSYSSQQLSYGYTF.

The chain combines TRBV20-1 with TRBJ2-3; 12 bases are shared with TRBD2. CDR3 length equals 15 residues. Germline CDR1 and CDR2: DFQATT and SNEGSKA (reference sequence). V lost 3 bases and J lost 7; bases outside the gene matches: 8. CDR3 in DNA: TGCAGTGCTAGTCCTAGCGGGAGGGCCGGGCATACGCAGTATTTT. It yields the protein CSASPSGRAGHTQYF.

In its sample, this clonotype was seen many times. The chain employs TRBV24-1 and TRBJ2-5; 13 bases agree with TRBD2. CDR1 and CDR2 (germline): KGHDR, SFDVKD. The CDR3 sequence is 17 residues long. Losses at the gene ends were 3 bases for V and 7 bases for J; bases not matched to a gene: 10. This CDR3 reads CATSDTRLAGGQRTQYF. CDR3 DNA sequence: TGTGCCACCAGTGATACCCGACTAGCGGGGGGACAGCGGACCCAGTACTTC.

This chain uses TRBV3-1 with TRBJ2-5; TRBD2 matches at 9 bases. Germline V gene lookup returns CDR1 LGHDT and CDR2 YNNKEL (reference sequence). The trim removed 5 bases at V and 3 bases at J, leaving 10 bases unmatched. This CDR3 has 16 residues. The CDR3 coding sequence is TGTGCCAGCAGCTTCTATGGGGCGGGGGGGAAAGAGACCCAGTACTTC. It translates to CASSFYGAGGKETQYF.

About this clonotype itself: This clone may be a read error of a much larger clone one base away. The genes are TRBV3-1 and TRBJ1-1; D remains ambiguous. Germline assignment: CDR1 LGHDT and CDR2 YNNKEL (reference sequence). CDR3 length equals 15 residues. The CDR3 coding sequence is TGTGCCAGCAGCCAGGGTTCCCGCCAGAACACTGAAGCTTCCTTT. Protein product: CASSQGSRQNTEASF.

This clonotype has a count of ten or more. V is TRBV20-1 and J is TRBJ2-3; D is unresolved. The CDR3 contains 14 residues. Trimming took 0 bases from V and 3 from J, leaving 10 bases between them. Germline V lookup: CDR1 DFQATT, CDR2 SNEGSKA (reference sequence). CDR3 protein: CSAREVSGTDTQYF. The CDR3 bases are TGCAGTGCTAGAGAGGTGTCCGGAACAGATACGCAGTATTTT.

This clonotype was detected a few times. CDR3 in DNA: TGTGCCAGTAGTCCTCGAGGGCGTAGGAATTCACCCCTCCACTTT. The encoded protein is CASSPRGRRNSPLHF. The J gene is TRBJ1-6, the V gene TRBV19; no definite D call. The CDR3 extends over 15 amino acids. Germline values: CDR1 LNHDA, CDR2 SQIVND (reference sequence). Trimming cost V 5 bases and J 7 bases, with 15 bases left between them.

V and J are TRBV20-1 and TRBJ1-4; 8 bases are shared with TRBD1. The germline V gene has CDR1 DFQATT and CDR2 SNEGSKA (reference sequence). J gave up 5 bases and V 6 bases, and 5 bases lay outside the gene matches. This CDR3 comprises 13 residues. CDR3: CSAARGRNEKLFF. DNA of the CDR3: TGCAGTGCAGCCAGGGGGCGGAATGAAAAACTGTTTTTT.

This clonotype was recorded only once. This chain uses TRBV29-1 with TRBJ2-7; tentative D call: TRBD1 (6 bases). The CDR3 runs 11 residues. V was trimmed by 6 bases and J by 3 bases, leaving 9 bases between them. CDR1 is SQVTM and CDR2 is ANQGSEA in the germline V gene. The CDR3 sequence: CSVQQGYEQYF. The CDR3 region has the DNA TGCAGCGTACAACAGGGCTACGAGCAGTACTTC.

For this clonotype: A clone one base away is much larger, so this may be a read error. The rearrangement joins TRBV13 to TRBJ2-3; D perhaps matches TRBD1 (6 bases). Looked up from germline, CDR1 is PRHDT and CDR2 is FYEKMQ (reference sequence). This CDR3 comprises 16 residues. The CDR3 bases are TGTGCCAGCAGCTTACGAGCAGGGGTTAACACAGATGCGCAGTATTTT. It yields the protein CASSLRAGVNTDAQYF.